This T cell receptor beta chain was recovered during a study of blood T cell repertoires in COVID-19 (dated by TCRdb to the early 2020s). As for the study more broadly: Samples from collaborators originated in the United States, Italy and Spain and spanned both the acute and convalescent phases of COVID-19. Sample metadata almost always included a de-identified subject ID, COVID-19 status, age in years and sex. Where available, HLA class I and class II types were taken from metadata supplied by the sample provider and were not determined by assay-based typing. The samples were drawn from two sources: the first 160 participants of the ongoing ImmuneRACE study, and 1,000 to 1,500 subjects contributed by 6 global collaborators. The dataset comprised deeply sampled blood TCRbeta repertoires from subjects exposed to, actively infected with, or recovered from COVID-19. The repertoires were released in a freely available public database intended as a resource for research on the immune response to SARS-CoV-2. The material from the prospective study consisted of cDNA or gDNA derived from T cells, B-cell-depleted T cells, or PBMCs.

Whole blood was collected in K2EDTA tubes by collaborating institutions according to the institutions' own protocols. For TCRbeta analysis, collaborators shipped samples as frozen whole blood, isolated PBMCs, or DNA extracted from either of those sample types. Points the paper makes about the study in general: The amount of clinical and demographic metadata varied by source and participant and was provided uncurated.

TCRbeta CDR3 regions were amplified from genomic DNA by means of the immunoSEQ Assay, a bias-controlled multiplex PCR. The source study handled its data this way. The number of nucleated cells in each sample was estimated by amplification of reference gene primers within the assay. To quantify the absolute abundance of each unique TCRbeta CDR3 rearrangement, sequence reads were collapsed and filtered. Productive Simpson clonality was computed per sample as the square root of Simpson's diversity index over productive rearrangements. TCRdb re-hosts the immuneACCESS table, in-frame sequences only. Its copies lack some clones; in the studies checked, an unresolved V gene accounts for under half of them, and the cause for the rest is not known. The D gene and trimming were derived from the DNA, and the V and J assignments and clone size from that table. Recorded for this sample are about 160,000 clones; approximately 90% of them occurred a single time. Clones ranked in the top ten supply approximately 2.4% of the sample.

The CDR3 sequence holds 18 residues, the cysteine and phenylalanine included. Only the CDR3 part of the read is kept: 54 bases, read in frame from the first base. Germline trimming: 0 bases from V, 2 bases from J; junction bases outside gene matches: 8. As for this clone: No cognate antigen has been identified for it. No much larger clonotype is one base removed from it; base qualities were not supplied.

The rearrangement joined TRBV23-1 to TRBJ2-1; TRBD2 aligns with 9 central bases. TRBV23-1 is an open reading frame, and its role is uncertain. The material sequenced was peripheral blood. This clonotype originated in a man aged 18-30 years with acute or convalescent COVID-19. The CDR3 in this case is CASSQSCLAGRTYNEQFF. The nucleotide sequence is TGCGCCAGCAGTCAATCCTGCCTAGCGGGGAGAACCTACAATGAGCAGTTCTTC.